Listed below are T cell receptor beta chains from one sample, sequenced in a study of shared clonotypes between healthy human individuals. Method: immunoSEQ multiplex PCR; TCRdb's copy keeps in-frame clones and lacks some. The sample lists 550,000 to 850,000 clones, approximately 77% occurring once. The sequenced sample consisted of memory CD4+ T cells sorted from blood. The receptor source for this set is a woman aged 30 to 39 in good health. Both conserved end residues are part of each CDR3. D genes are given only for firm matches. For some rows the clone size is stated as once, few or many, or as a class when expanded; others skip it.

j_call	v_call	d_call	clone_size	cdr3_aa	cdr3_nt
TRBJ1-3	TRBV6-1	TRBD1	.	CASRQQGATGNTIYF	TGTGCCAGCAGACAACAGGGGGCGACTGGAAACACCATATATTTT
TRBJ1-3	TRBV15	TRBD1	.	CATSRGGQVFSGNTIYF	TGTGCCACCAGCAGAGGGGGACAGGTGTTCTCTGGAAACACCATATATTTT
TRBJ2-2	TRBV5-1	.	.	CASEPGWEAGELFF	TGCGCCAGCGAGCCCGGCTGGGAGGCCGGGGAGCTGTTTTTT
TRBJ2-1	TRBV11-3	TRBD2	.	CASSNGRAPYNEQFF	TGTGCCAGCAGCAACGGGAGGGCCCCGTACAATGAGCAGTTCTTC
TRBJ2-7	TRBV18	TRBD2	.	CASSPRLAETLSYEQYF	TGTGCCAGCTCACCCCGACTAGCGGAGACCCTCTCCTACGAGCAGTACTTC
TRBJ2-6	TRBV9	.	few	CASSVTGANVLTF	TGTGCCAGCAGCGTAACCGGGGCCAACGTCCTGACTTTC
TRBJ2-6	TRBV6-1	.	.	CASREQYSGANVLTF	TGTGCCAGCAGGGAACAGTACTCTGGGGCCAACGTCCTGACTTTC
TRBJ2-1	TRBV7-2	TRBD2	once	CASSGDYIYNEQFF	TGTGCCAGCAGCGGGGACTACATCTACAATGAGCAGTTCTTC
TRBJ1-1	TRBV5-1	TRBD1	.	CASSLTGAMNTEAFF	TGCGCCAGCAGCTTGACAGGGGCTATGAACACTGAAGCTTTCTTT
TRBJ1-1	TRBV29-1	.	.	CSVKTGVGTEAFF	TGCAGCGTTAAAACCGGCGTGGGCACTGAAGCTTTCTTT
TRBJ2-7	TRBV27	.	once	CASSPVGHSSYEQYF	TGTGCCAGCAGTCCCGTAGGACACAGCTCCTACGAGCAGTACTTC
TRBJ2-7	TRBV19	TRBD2	.	CASRDPGLAGREQYF	TGTGCCAGTAGGGACCCGGGACTAGCGGGGAGAGAGCAGTACTTC
TRBJ2-2	TRBV19	.	many	CASKMDGGNTGELFF	TGTGCCAGTAAGATGGATGGGGGGAACACCGGGGAGCTGTTTTTT
TRBJ1-2	TRBV14	.	.	CASSQGWEGYGYTF	TGTGCCAGCAGCCAAGGTTGGGAGGGCTATGGCTACACCTTC
TRBJ1-2	TRBV10-3	TRBD1	few	CAIRSQGGRQNGYTF	TGTGCCATCAGATCACAGGGGGGTAGACAGAATGGCTACACCTTC
TRBJ2-7	TRBV13	.	.	CASSWGRSSYEQYF	TGTGCCAGCAGCTGGGGACGGTCGTCCTACGAGCAGTACTTC
TRBJ2-7	TRBV5-1	.	.	CASSLGRVGNEQYF	TGCGCCAGCAGCTTGGGTAGGGTCGGCAACGAGCAGTACTTC
TRBJ2-2	TRBV4-1	TRBD1	.	CASSYRDRPGELFF	TGCGCCAGCAGCTACCGGGACAGGCCCGGGGAGCTGTTTTTT
TRBJ1-4	TRBV2	.	.	CASSSPLNEKLFF	TGTGCCAGCAGCTCCCCCCTAAATGAAAAACTGTTTTTT
TRBJ1-2	TRBV5-6	.	.	CASSLTGKNYGYTF	TGTGCCAGCAGCTTGACAGGGAAAAACTATGGCTACACCTTC
TRBJ2-1	TRBV5-1	.	.	CASSSGYGGSPSEQFF	TGCGCCAGCAGCTCGGGGTATGGTGGGAGCCCCAGTGAGCAGTTCTTC
TRBJ1-1	TRBV7-9	.	.	CASSFPQNTEAFF	TGTGCCAGCAGCTTTCCCCAGAACACTGAAGCTTTCTTT
TRBJ2-5	TRBV7-2	.	.	CASSRPALETQYF	TGTGCCAGCAGCCGCCCCGCACTAGAGACCCAGTACTTC
TRBJ1-2	TRBV18	.	once	CASSPGNRIYGYTF	TGTGCCAGCTCACCGGGGAACAGGATATATGGCTACACCTTC
TRBJ1-2	TRBV20-1	TRBD1	.	CSADRAWGYTF	TGCAGTGCTGACAGGGCTTGGGGCTACACCTTC
TRBJ2-7	TRBV28	TRBD1	once	CASSSPGTGNYEQYF	TGTGCCAGCAGTTCCCCCGGGACAGGGAACTACGAGCAGTACTTC
TRBJ2-7	TRBV27	.	many	CASSFQYTSYEQYF	TGTGCCAGCAGTTTCCAGTATACCTCCTACGAGCAGTACTTC
TRBJ2-7	TRBV11-3	TRBD2	.	CASSFRLAGGYEQYF	TGTGCCAGCAGCTTCCGACTAGCGGGAGGGTACGAGCAGTACTTC
TRBJ2-1	TRBV14	TRBD2	.	CASSPLAGVNSVGSYNEQFF	TGTGCCAGCAGCCCCCTAGCGGGAGTAAACTCGGTGGGTTCCTACAATGAGCAGTTCTTC
TRBJ2-3	TRBV18	.	.	CASSPTGAADTQYF	TGTGCCAGCTCACCGACGGGGGCCGCAGATACGCAGTATTTT
TRBJ1-2	TRBV18	TRBD1	.	CASSSLARGHADYGYTF	TGTGCCAGCTCATCTTTAGCCAGGGGGCATGCGGACTATGGCTACACCTTC
TRBJ2-7	TRBV27	TRBD2	.	CASRGTSGRNEQYF	TGTGCCAGCAGGGGGACTAGCGGTCGGAACGAGCAGTACTTC
TRBJ1-1	TRBV7-9	.	.	CASSLMGQNTEAFF	TGTGCCAGCAGCTTAATGGGACAGAACACTGAAGCTTTCTTT
TRBJ2-1	TRBV6-5	TRBD1	once	CASRGGRYNEQFF	TGTGCCAGCAGAGGGGGCCGTTACAATGAGCAGTTCTTC
TRBJ2-1	TRBV19	TRBD1	.	CASSSLTGGPNEQFF	TGTGCCAGTAGTTCACTGACAGGGGGCCCCAATGAGCAGTTCTTC
TRBJ2-7	TRBV29-1	TRBD1	.	CSVGQGSGYEQYF	TGCAGCGTCGGACAGGGCAGCGGCTACGAGCAGTACTTC
TRBJ1-5	TRBV6-5	.	many	CASSFSRGDQPQHF	TGTGCCAGCAGTTTTAGTAGAGGGGATCAGCCCCAGCATTTT
TRBJ1-2	TRBV5-4	.	.	CASSQARGDYGYTF	TGCGCCAGCAGCCAAGCCCGAGGAGACTATGGCTACACCTTC
TRBJ1-3	TRBV7-9	.	.	CASSSKGGGGNTIYF	TGTGCCAGCAGCTCCAAGGGCGGGGGTGGAAACACCATATATTTT
TRBJ2-7	TRBV4-2	.	.	CASSQDQTDTYEQYF	TGTGCCAGCAGCCAAGATCAGACAGACACCTACGAGCAGTACTTC
TRBJ2-7	TRBV5-1	.	.	CASSLGTNEREQYF	TGCGCCAGCAGCCTCGGGACCAACGAGAGGGAGCAGTACTTC
TRBJ2-1	TRBV5-6	TRBD2	.	CASSRSGNSYNEQFF	TGTGCCAGCAGCAGAAGCGGGAACTCCTACAATGAGCAGTTCTTC
TRBJ1-2	TRBV28	.	.	CASSLANYGYTF	TGTGCCAGCAGTTTAGCTAACTATGGCTACACCTTC
TRBJ2-5	TRBV5-1	.	.	CASSLGGSGYQETQYF	TGCGCCAGCAGCTTGGGGGGTTCAGGGTACCAAGAGACCCAGTACTTC
TRBJ1-1	TRBV5-1	.	.	CASTLRTNTEAFF	TGCGCCAGCACGTTGCGGACAAACACTGAAGCTTTCTTT
TRBJ2-3	TRBV11-2	.	many	CASSLSTSDTQYF	TGTGCCAGCAGCTTGTCAACATCGGATACGCAGTATTTT
TRBJ2-3	TRBV7-3	.	few	CASSKTGYTDTQYF	TGTGCCAGCAGCAAAACAGGATACACAGATACGCAGTATTTT
TRBJ2-2	TRBV2	.	.	CASSAGTTTGELFF	TGTGCCAGCAGTGCCGGGACGACAACCGGGGAGCTGTTTTTT
TRBJ1-1	TRBV5-1	.	.	CASSLRMASEAFF	TGCGCCAGCAGCTTGAGGATGGCTTCTGAAGCTTTCTTT
TRBJ2-7	TRBV21-1	.	.	CASSNTGTSDEQYF	TGTGCCAGCAGCAACACCGGGACTAGCGACGAGCAGTACTTC
TRBJ2-1	TRBV4-1	.	.	CASSQDGALYNEQFF	TGCGCCAGCAGCCAAGACGGAGCCCTATACAATGAGCAGTTCTTC
TRBJ1-4	TRBV15	.	.	CATSGEGEKLFF	TGTGCCACCAGCGGGGAAGGTGAAAAACTGTTTTTT